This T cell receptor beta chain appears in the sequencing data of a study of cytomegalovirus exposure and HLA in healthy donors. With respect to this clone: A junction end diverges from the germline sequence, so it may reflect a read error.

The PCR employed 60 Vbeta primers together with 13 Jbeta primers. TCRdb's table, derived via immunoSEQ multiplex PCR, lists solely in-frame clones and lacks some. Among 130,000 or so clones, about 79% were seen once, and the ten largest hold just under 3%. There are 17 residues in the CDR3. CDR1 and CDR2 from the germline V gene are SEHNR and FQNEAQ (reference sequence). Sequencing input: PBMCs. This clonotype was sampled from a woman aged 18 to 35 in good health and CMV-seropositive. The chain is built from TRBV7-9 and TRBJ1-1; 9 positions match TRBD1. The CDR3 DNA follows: TGTTCCAGCAGCACCTGGGACAGGGTCGGGATGAACACTGAAGCTTTCTTT. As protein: CSSSTWDRVGMNTEAFF. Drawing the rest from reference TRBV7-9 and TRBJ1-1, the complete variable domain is DTGVSQNPRHKITKRGQNVTFRCDPISEHNRLYWYRQTLGQGPEFLTYFQNEAQLEKSRLLSDRFSAERPKGSFSTLEIQRTEQGDSAMYLCSSSTWDRVGMNTEAFFGQGTRLTVV.